The sequence of this T cell receptor (beta chain) was determined in a study of T cell responses to AZD1222 COVID-19 vaccine. Points from the study as a whole: Vaccination with two AZD1222 doses was followed by a rise in Spike-specific TCR breadth and depth.

This CDR3 is built from 17 residues. This clone came up once. What it recognizes is unknown. Only in-frame clones appear in the TCRdb table, and some are missing; sequencing was by immunoSEQ multiplex PCR. The sample yields 150,000 to 200,000 clones, approximately 91% seen once. This sequence was found in an adult in good health. J is TRBJ1-1 and V is TRBV21-1; the table assigns TRBD1, which was not confirmed against the DNA. TRBV21-1 is given as a pseudogene. Sequenced material: peripheral blood, taken on day 0 of AZD1222 vaccination. CDR3 region: CASSNWHPGQRNTEAFF. DNA for the CDR3: TGTGCCAGCAGCAATTGGCATCCGGGACAGAGGAACACTGAAGCTTTCTTT.